The 10 T cell receptor beta chains below were found in one sample sequenced in a study of T cell clonality in common variable immunodeficiency. Only in-frame clones appear in the TCRdb table, and some are missing; sequencing was by immunoSEQ multiplex PCR. The record shows roughly 50,000 clones for this sample, with no singletons present. Sequences were obtained from peripheral blood mononuclear cells. Receptors were obtained from a person between 18 and 75 years old in good health.

This clone was recorded many times. The CDR3 protein is CASSFGLEFYEQYF. The DNA read from the CDR3 is TGTGCCAGCAGTTTCGGCCTAGAGTTCTACGAG. The chain links TRBV28 to TRBJ2-7; D is unclear. The sequence runs out 3 residues before the end of the CDR3; the remainder is reconstructed from the germline J gene. The CDR3 is 14 amino acids. Germline V CDR1 and CDR2: MDHEN, SYDVKM. Trimming removed 3 bases from V and 3 bases from J, with 12 bases in between.

This clone was recorded at least ten times. The read terminates 3 residues before the CDR3 end, so the remaining end is supplied by the germline J gene. This chain connects TRBV6-1 to TRBJ2-1; 9 bases line up with TRBD2. The CDR3 spans 15 residues. Germline-derived CDR1 and CDR2 are MNHNS and SASEGT. V lost 3 bases, J lost 9 bases, and 9 bases stayed unmatched. The CDR3 bases that were read are TGTGCCAGCAGTGACCCGGGACTAGCTCGCTCTGAG. Its protein is CASSDPGLARSE. The full CDR3 reads CASSDPGLARSEQFF.

A few counts support this clone. Mismatch with germline at one junction end may stem from a read error. The CDR3 end falls 3 residues outside the read, so it is completed with the germline J gene. J is TRBJ2-1 and V is TRBV7-9, with 8 bases that match TRBD2. From germline, CDR1 is SEHNR and CDR2 FQNEAQ (reference sequence). CDR3 length: 14 residues. The CDR3 spells CSSSLGLAYNEQFF. Incomplete CDR3 DNA: TGTTCCAGCAGCTTAGGACTAGCATACAATGAG. The complete variable domain, with remaining parts taken from reference TRBV7-9 and TRBJ2-1, reads DTGVSQNPRHKITKRGQNVTFRCDPISEHNRLYWYRQTLGQGPEFLTYFQNEAQLEKSRLLSDRFSAERPKGSFSTLEIQRTEQGDSAMYLCSSSLGLAYNEQFFGPGTRLTVL.

This clone was counted between two and nine times. The read terminates 3 residues before the CDR3 end, so the remaining end is supplied by the germline J gene. This chain joins TRBV6-2 or TRBV6-3 and TRBJ1-5; possibly TRBD1 for D (5 bases). Germline values: CDR1 MNHEY, CDR2 SVGEGT. The CDR3 covers 14 residues. The V end was cut by 8 bases, the J end by 4 bases, with 15 bases between. The CDR3 sequence: CASGQGARNQPQHF. The part of the CDR3 DNA that was read is TGTGCCAGCGGCCAAGGGGCGCGAAATCAGCCC.

This clone was counted ten times or more. The read ends 3 residues early relative to the CDR3; the germline J gene fills the gap. The rearrangement links TRBV30 to TRBJ1-4; the match to TRBD1 covers 11 bases. After removal of 3 bases from V and 4 bases from J, the junction contained 4 bases not matched to a gene. The CDR3 length is 15 residues. Germline CDR1 is GTSNPN and CDR2 is SVGIG (reference sequence). CDR3 loop: CAWRDRGRVNEKLFF. The sequenced CDR3 bases are TGTGCCTGGAGGGACAGGGGGCGCGTTAATGAAAAA.

Many counts were recorded for this clone. One end of the junction varies from germline; a read error may be responsible. The CDR3 is cut off 3 residues early in the read; its end comes from the germline J gene. The genes are TRBV20-1 and TRBJ1-1; D remains ambiguous. This CDR3 is built from 11 residues. The V gene's germline CDR1 is DFQATT and CDR2 SNEGSKA (reference sequence). Incomplete CDR3 DNA: TGCAGTGCTCGCAGGAACAATGAA. Encoded protein: CSARRNNE. In full, the CDR3 reads CSARRNNEAFF.

This clone came up many times. The CDR3 is cut off 3 residues early in the read; its end comes from the germline J gene. The rearrangement joins TRBV7-3 to TRBJ1-1, with no clear D. The V gene's germline CDR1 is SGHTA and CDR2 FQGTGA. The CDR3 runs to 14 residues. V was shortened by 3 bases and J by 1 base, with 9 bases between the two germline ends. The sequenced part of the CDR3 DNA is TGTGCCAGCAGCTTCCACGGGTCGAACACTGAA. Residues: CASSFHGSNTE. The whole CDR3 protein reads CASSFHGSNTEAFF.

There are many counts of this clone. The CDR3 extends 3 residues past the end of the read, so its final part is completed from the germline J gene. The V and J genes are TRBV30 and TRBJ1-5; 9 bases are shared with TRBD1. Germline V CDR1 and CDR2: GTSNPN, SVGIG (reference sequence). The CDR3 contains 14 residues. Trimming cost V 2 bases and J 6 bases; bases outside gene matches: 5. The CDR3 bases that were read are TGTGCCTGGAGTAGCGGACAGGGGATTCAGCCC. This codes for CAWSSGQGIQP. The entire CDR3 protein reads CAWSSGQGIQPQHF.

This clone has just a few counts. The read comes to an end 3 residues before the CDR3 does, leaving the germline J gene to fill in the end. The chain joins TRBV2 to TRBJ1-5; maybe TRBD1 (6 bases). The CDR3 loop spans 13 amino acids. Germline CDR1 SNHLY, CDR2 FYNNEI. The germline V and J ends were trimmed by 4 bases and 5 bases, with 9 bases remaining between them. The sequenced part of the CDR3 DNA is TGTGCCAGCAGTGCGGGGGGCGATCAGCCC. It encodes CASSAGGDQP. The full CDR3 protein is CASSAGGDQPQHF.

The table lists this clone with many counts. The read terminates 3 residues ahead of where the CDR3 ends, so the germline J gene completes it. The V and J genes are TRBV19 and TRBJ1-2; 12 nucleotides match TRBD1. Germline V gene lookup returns CDR1 LNHDA and CDR2 SQIVND (reference sequence). The CDR3 totals 14 residues. The J segment lost 4 bases and the V segment lost 7 bases, leaving 4 bases of the junction unmatched. CDR3 in amino acids: CASTLGQGAYGYTF. Incomplete CDR3 DNA: TGTGCCAGTACCCTGGGACAGGGGGCCTATGGC.